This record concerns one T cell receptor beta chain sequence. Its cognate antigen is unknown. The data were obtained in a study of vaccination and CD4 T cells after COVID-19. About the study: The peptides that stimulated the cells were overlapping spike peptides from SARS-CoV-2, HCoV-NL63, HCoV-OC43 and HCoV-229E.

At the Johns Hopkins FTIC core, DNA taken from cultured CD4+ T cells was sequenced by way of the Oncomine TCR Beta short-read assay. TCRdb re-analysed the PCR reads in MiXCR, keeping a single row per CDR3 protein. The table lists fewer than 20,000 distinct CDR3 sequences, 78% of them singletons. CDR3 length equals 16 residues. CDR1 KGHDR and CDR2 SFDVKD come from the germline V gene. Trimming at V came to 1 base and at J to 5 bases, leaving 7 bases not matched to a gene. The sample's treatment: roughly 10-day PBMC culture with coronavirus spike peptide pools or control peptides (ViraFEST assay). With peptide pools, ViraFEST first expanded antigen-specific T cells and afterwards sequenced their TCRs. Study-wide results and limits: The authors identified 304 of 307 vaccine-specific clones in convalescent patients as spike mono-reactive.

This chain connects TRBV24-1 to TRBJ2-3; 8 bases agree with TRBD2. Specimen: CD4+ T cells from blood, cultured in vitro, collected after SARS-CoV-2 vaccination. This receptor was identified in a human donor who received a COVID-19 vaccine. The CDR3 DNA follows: TGTGCCACCAGTGATTTAGACGGGGGGGTTATAGATACGCAGTATTTT. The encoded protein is CATSDLDGGVIDTQYF.